This TCR beta chain was captured in a study of post-analysis software for immune sequencing data. About the study: Secondary progressive, relapsing-remitting and progressive-relapsing multiple sclerosis were among the included disease courses.

This clonotype was counted ten times or more. What it binds is unknown. Study-level points and caveats: Elevated frequency relative to controls characterized roughly five TRBV segments in patients, TRBV5-6, TRBV5-1 and TRBV20-1 among them. Controls showed significantly higher normalized Chao1 diversity than did multiple sclerosis patients.

The TCR beta cDNA libraries contained unique molecular identifiers. TCRdb re-called the PCR reads with MiXCR, one entry per CDR3 protein. The sample yields around 250,000 distinct CDR3 sequences, 30% to 45% seen once. The CDR3 is 13 residues long. Trimming took 6 bases from V and 4 from J, leaving 12 bases between them. Germline CDR1 MNHNY, CDR2 SVGAGI (reference sequence). This clonotype originated in a girl aged 10 to 17 with multiple sclerosis. The chain combines TRBV6-6 with TRBJ2-5; D is possibly TRBD1 or TRBD2 (5 bases each). Sequencing input: blood. CDR3 residues: CASSQTRGETQYF. The DNA of the CDR3 is TGTGCCAGCAGCCAAACTAGGGGAGAGACCCAGTACTTC.